The 21 T cell receptor beta chains below were found in one sample sequenced in a study of blood T cell repertoires in COVID-19. The method was immunoSEQ multiplex PCR; TCRdb's version includes in-frame clones alone and lacks a portion of them. Of 250,000 to 300,000 clones listed, about four fifths were seen once; the top ten hold over 4%. Source material: PBMCs or T cells enriched from blood (not recorded which). These receptors were taken from a middle-aged man who had been exposed to COVID-19.

This clone was detected once. V is TRBV3-1 (or the pseudogene TRBV3-2) and J is TRBJ2-1; 9 bases line up with TRBD2. The germline CDR1 and CDR2 sequences are LGHDT and YNNKEL (reference sequence). The CDR3 contains 15 residues. V shed 5 bases, J shed 2 bases, and the junction held 4 bases outside the gene matches. CDR3 amino acids: CASSLTSGAYNEQFF. CDR3 nucleotides: TGTGCCAGCAGCTTGACTAGCGGAGCCTACAATGAGCAGTTCTTC.

This clone showed up just once. The chain combines TRBV14 with TRBJ2-1, with D perhaps TRBD2 (6 bases). Trimming stripped 0 bases from V and 13 bases from J, with 25 bases between. Germline values: CDR1 SGHDN, CDR2 FVKESK. The CDR3 has 17 amino acids. The CDR3 region has the DNA TGTGCCAGCAGCCAAGAGGGGTACGGGAGAATAGTATTTGGACAGTTCTTC. This gives the protein CASSQEGYGRIVFGQFF. The complete variable domain, with remaining parts taken from reference TRBV14 and TRBJ2-1, reads EAGVTQFPSHSVIEKGQTVTLRCDPISGHDNLYWYRRVMGKEIKFLLHFVKESKQDESGMPNNRFLAERTGGTYSTLKVQPAELEDSGVYFCASSQEGYGRIVFGQFFGPGTRLTVL.

V and J are TRBV19 and TRBJ1-6, with 8 bases aligning to TRBD1. The CDR3 extends over 15 amino acids. CDR1 and CDR2 (germline): LNHDA, SQIVND (reference sequence). The ends lost 5 bases at V and 7 bases at J; junction bases unmatched: 7. CDR3 in amino acids: CASSPGQVLNSPLHF. CDR3 in DNA: TGTGCCAGTAGTCCGGGACAGGTACTAAATTCACCCCTCCACTTT.

In DNA form, the CDR3 reads TGCGCCAGCAGCGTAACGACAGGGGATGAACGAGCCAAAAACATTCAGTACTTC. Translating gives CASSVTTGDERAKNIQYF. The rearrangement links TRBV5-1 to TRBJ2-4; 8 bases agree with TRBD1. Trimming removed 4 bases from V and 0 bases from J; junction bases left unmatched: 12. There are 18 residues in the CDR3. Germline V CDR1 and CDR2: SGHRS, YFSETQ.

This chain uses TRBV30 with TRBJ1-3; TRBD1 is a possible D gene (6 bases). Germline V CDR1 and CDR2: GTSNPN, SVGIG (reference sequence). V lost 0 bases, J lost 4 bases, and 7 bases lay in between. This CDR3 is built from 13 residues. The CDR3 loop is CAWSVQGGNTIYF. Here the CDR3 DNA reads TGTGCCTGGAGTGTACAGGGAGGAAACACCATATATTTT.

The J gene is TRBJ1-2, the V gene TRBV2, with D maybe TRBD1 (6 bases). This CDR3 comprises 14 residues. V was trimmed by 2 bases and J by 8 bases, leaving 15 bases between them. Germline assignment: CDR1 SNHLY and CDR2 FYNNEI. For the CDR3, the DNA is TGTGCCAGCAGTGAACGTCAGATCACAGGGGGCTACACCTTC. This gives the protein CASSERQITGGYTF. Combining the CDR3 with reference TRBV2 and TRBJ1-2 gives the whole variable domain EPEVTQTPSHQVTQMGQEVILRCVPISNHLYFYWYRQILGQKVEFLVSFYNNEISEKSEIFDDQFSVERPDGSNFTLKIRSTKLEDSAMYFCASSERQITGGYTFGSGTRLTVV.

The sample holds one count of this clone. V usage is TRBV5-1 and J usage is TRBJ2-5; 12 bases align to TRBD2. Losses at the gene ends were 1 base for V and 5 bases for J; bases not matched to a gene: 9. CDR3 size: 17 residues. Germline CDR1 and CDR2: SGHRS and YFSETQ. CDR3 bases: TGCGCCAGCAGCTTGCCCCTAGCGGGAGGGCCCCGGGAGACCCAGTACTTC. As protein: CASSLPLAGGPRETQYF.

V and J are TRBV18 and TRBJ2-7; the match to TRBD1 covers 9 bases. V lost 0 bases to trimming and J lost 3 bases; unmatched junction nucleotides: 3. This CDR3 region has 15 residues. The germline V gene encodes CDR1 KGHSH and CDR2 LQKENI. CDR3 in DNA: TGTGCCAGCTCACCACCCGGGACAGGGATCTACGAGCAGTACTTC. Translating it yields CASSPPGTGIYEQYF.

This chain connects TRBV28 to TRBJ2-2, with TRBD1 matching over 11 bases. After removal of 8 bases from V and 6 bases from J, the junction contained 8 bases not matched to a gene. The CDR3 length is 15 residues. Germline V CDR1 and CDR2: MDHEN, SYDVKM. The CDR3 DNA follows: TGTGCCAGCCGCCCAGGGGGACAGGGGGCCGGGGAGCTGTTTTTT. Translated: CASRPGGQGAGELFF.

J is TRBJ2-7 and V is TRBV27; D might be TRBD2 (6 bases). Germline V gene lookup returns CDR1 MNHEY and CDR2 SMNVEV (reference sequence). This CDR3 spans 14 amino acids. V gave up 3 bases and J gave up 2 bases, with 11 bases separating them. The CDR3 loop reads CASSLVGGTYEQYF. The CDR3 DNA reads as TGTGCCAGCAGTTTGGTGGGAGGAACCTACGAGCAGTACTTC.

The chain joins TRBV5-1 to TRBJ1-1, with D perhaps TRBD1 (6 bases). CDR3 size: 15 residues. The germline CDR1 and CDR2 sequences are SGHRS and YFSETQ. V lost 1 base and J 1 base, leaving 11 bases between the germline ends. This CDR3 reads CASSLRTGRNTEAFF. In DNA, the CDR3 is TGCGCCAGCAGCTTGAGAACAGGGAGGAACACTGAAGCTTTCTTT.

The chain recombines TRBV19 with TRBJ1-5; TRBD1 is a possible D gene (6 bases). Germline V gives CDR1 LNHDA, CDR2 SQIVND (reference sequence). V lost 3 bases to trimming and J lost 4 bases, with 13 bases between them. The CDR3 extends over 15 amino acids. In DNA, the CDR3 is TGTGCCAGTAGTATGAAAGGGGACATGAATCAGCCCCAGCATTTT. Protein: CASSMKGDMNQPQHF.

The rearrangement joins TRBV10-3 to TRBJ1-4; D gene uncertain. The CDR3 is 15 residues long. Per the germline V gene, CDR1 is ENHRY and CDR2 is SYGVKD. V was pared by 0 bases and J by 8 bases, with 13 bases between. CDR3 nucleotide sequence: TGTGCCATCAGTGAGTCCGCAGGATCCGGCGAAAAACTGTTTTTT. It translates to CAISESAGSGEKLFF.

The rearrangement joins TRBV7-9 to TRBJ1-1, with 8 bases identical to TRBD1. Trimming removed 0 bases from V and 5 bases from J; junction bases left unmatched: 5. The CDR3 has 15 residues. Germline V gene data show CDR1 as SEHNR and CDR2 as FQNEAQ (reference sequence). The CDR3 DNA reads as TGTGCCAGCAGCTTAGCGCAGGGGGCGAGGACTGAAGCTTTCTTT. It yields the protein CASSLAQGARTEAFF. The variable domain in full, completed from reference TRBV7-9 and TRBJ1-1, reads DTGVSQNPRHKITKRGQNVTFRCDPISEHNRLYWYRQTLGQGPEFLTYFQNEAQLEKSRLLSDRFSAERPKGSFSTLEIQRTEQGDSAMYLCASSLAQGARTEAFFGQGTRLTVV.

This chain connects TRBV5-5 to TRBJ2-5; maybe TRBD1 (5 bases). CDR3 length: 16 amino acids. Deletions cut 6 bases from V and 1 base from J, with 19 bases between. From germline, CDR1 is SGHKS and CDR2 YYEKEE (reference sequence). The CDR3 loop is CASNLGQSKFQETQYF. Written as DNA, the CDR3 is TGTGCCAGCAATTTGGGGCAGTCCAAGTTCCAAGAGACCCAGTACTTC.

The rearrangement uses TRBV2 and TRBJ2-1, with 9 nucleotides matching TRBD2. After removal of 7 bases from V and 5 bases from J, the junction contained 3 bases not matched to a gene. The CDR3 extends over 13 amino acids. Germline V lookup: CDR1 SNHLY, CDR2 FYNNEI. The CDR3 is CASIASGDNEQFF. CDR3 bases: TGTGCCAGCATAGCTAGCGGGGACAATGAGCAGTTCTTC.

The chain links TRBV11-3 to TRBJ2-7; 7 bases are a match to TRBD1. CDR3 length equals 15 residues. Germline lookup yields CDR1 SGHNT and CDR2 YENEEA. V was clipped by 2 bases and J by 4 bases; unmatched bases: 8. The chain's CDR3 is CASSLMGQPNYEQYF. The DNA for the CDR3 is TGTGCCAGCAGCTTAATGGGACAGCCGAATTACGAGCAGTACTTC.

The chain recombines TRBV5-6 with TRBJ1-3; 8 bases fit TRBD1. Per the germline V gene, CDR1 is SGHDT and CDR2 is YYEEEE. This CDR3 comprises 16 residues. Unmatched junction bases numbered 6, after V lost 4 bases and J lost 0 bases. The CDR3 nucleotides read TGTGCCAGCAGCCCGTGGGACAGGCCCTCTGGAAACACCATATATTTT. This codes for CASSPWDRPSGNTIYF. The full variable domain, with the rest looked up from reference TRBV5-6 and TRBJ1-3, is DAGVTQSPTHLIKTRGQQVTLRCSPKSGHDTVSWYQQALGQGPQFIFQYYEEEERQRGNFPDRFSGHQFPNYSSELNVNALLLGDSALYLCASSPWDRPSGNTIYFGEGSWLTVV.

The J gene is TRBJ1-2, the V gene TRBV10-3, with a tentative D call TRBD1 (5 bases). The V end was cut by 6 bases, the J end by 6 bases, with 14 bases between. The germline V gene has CDR1 ENHRY and CDR2 SYGVKD. The CDR3 extends over 13 amino acids. CDR3 DNA sequence: TGTGCCATCAGGACAGCCGGCGTGGATGGCTACACCTTC. The encoded protein is CAIRTAGVDGYTF.

V gene TRBV19 combines with J gene TRBJ2-1; a possible D gene is TRBD2 (6 bases). Trimming took 4 bases from V and 12 from J, leaving 22 bases between them. This CDR3 contains 15 residues. Germline CDR1 LNHDA, CDR2 SQIVND (reference sequence). In DNA, the CDR3 is TGTGCCAGTAGTACTACCGGGGACTGGGGCGGGGTGCAGTTCTTC. As protein: CASSTTGDWGGVQFF. Filled out from reference TRBV19 and TRBJ2-1, the complete variable domain reads DGGITQSPKYLFRKEGQNVTLSCEQNLNHDAMYWYRQDPGQGLRLIYYSQIVNDFQKGDIAEGYSVSREKKESFPLTVTSAQKNPTAFYLCASSTTGDWGGVQFFGPGTRLTVL.

This chain joins TRBV28 and TRBJ2-7, with D maybe TRBD1 (6 bases). The V gene's germline CDR1 is MDHEN and CDR2 SYDVKM. Trimming shortened V by 7 bases and J by 2 bases, and 12 bases separated the two germline ends. The CDR3 runs to 13 residues. The CDR3 DNA reads as TGTGCCAGCACTGGGACACTGACCTACGAGCAGTACTTC. Amino acid sequence: CASTGTLTYEQYF.